This passage covers 6 T cell receptor beta chains from one sample sequenced in a study of blood T cell repertoires in COVID-19. TCRdb's table, derived via immunoSEQ multiplex PCR, lists solely in-frame clones and lacks some. The repertoire holds approximately 300,000 clones, approximately 90% seen once, with under 7% in the top ten. Sequencing used peripheral blood. The receptor source for this set is a woman under 40 with COVID-19, enrolled during active disease.

The chain is built from TRBV5-1 and TRBJ2-5; D is possibly TRBD1 (6 bases). This CDR3 contains 14 residues. Trimming removed 4 bases from V and 7 bases from J, with 17 bases in between. In germline, CDR1 is SGHRS, CDR2 YFSETQ. The CDR3: CASSPIQGEGTQYF. DNA for the CDR3: TGCGCCAGCAGCCCCATACAGGGTGAAGGGACCCAGTACTTC.

This clone appeared once. V gene TRBV10-3 combines with J gene TRBJ2-6; 7 nucleotides line up with TRBD1. This CDR3 region has 17 residues. Losses at the gene ends were 6 bases for V and 0 bases for J; bases not matched to a gene: 8. Germline assignment: CDR1 ENHRY and CDR2 SYGVKD. The CDR3 loop reads CAIRRDRDISGANVLTF. Written as DNA, the CDR3 is TGTGCCATCAGGCGAGACAGGGATATCTCTGGGGCCAACGTCCTGACTTTC.

The CDR3 loop is CASSLGTSGRLRETQYF. The CDR3 region has the DNA TGTGCCAGCAGCTTAGGAACTAGCGGGAGGTTAAGGGAGACCCAGTACTTC. The V call is TRBV11-2, the J call TRBJ2-5; 12 bases are shared with TRBD2. CDR1 SGHAT and CDR2 FQNNGV come from the germline V gene. The trim removed 1 base at V and 5 bases at J, leaving 8 bases unmatched. The CDR3 is made up of 17 amino acids.

About this clone itself: The sample carries other DNA sequences with the same CDR3. This rearrangement joins TRBV19 to TRBJ1-5, with D tentatively TRBD1 (5 bases). CDR1 is LNHDA, CDR2 SQIVND, per germline (reference sequence). The CDR3 has 16 amino acids. V was shortened by 4 bases and J by 4 bases, with 17 bases between the two germline ends. CDR3 in DNA: TGTGCCAGTAGTACTCGGGGGACCGGCGGGAATCAGCCCCAGCATTTT. Translation: CASSTRGTGGNQPQHF. Together with reference TRBV19 and TRBJ1-5, the CDR3 gives the full variable domain: DGGITQSPKYLFRKEGQNVTLSCEQNLNHDAMYWYRQDPGQGLRLIYYSQIVNDFQKGDIAEGYSVSREKKESFPLTVTSAQKNPTAFYLCASSTRGTGGNQPQHFGDGTRLSIL.

The chain recombines TRBV2 with TRBJ1-2; a weak D match, TRBD1 (6 bases). V gave up 1 base and J gave up 2 bases, with 11 bases separating them. Germline CDR1 is SNHLY and CDR2 is FYNNEI. The CDR3 runs to 15 residues. The DNA for the CDR3 is TGTGCCAGCAGTGAAGGGCAGGGGTGGAACTATGGCTACACCTTC. It yields the protein CASSEGQGWNYGYTF.

This clone came up a few times. Other DNA sequences in the same sample also yield this CDR3. This chain uses TRBV7-2 with TRBJ2-3; 12 bases agree with TRBD2. The CDR3 runs 14 residues. V was pared by 2 bases and J by 7 bases, with 1 base of the junction left unmatched. Germline values: CDR1 SGHTA, CDR2 FQGNSA. The CDR3 DNA reads as TGTGCCAGCAGCTTAACTAGCGGGAGGAATACGCAGTATTTT. The encoded protein is CASSLTSGRNTQYF. Based on the CDR3 plus reference TRBV7-2 and TRBJ2-3, the full variable domain is GAGVSQSPSNKVTEKGKDVELRCDPISGHTALYWYRQSLGQGLEFLIYFQGNSAPDKSGLPSDRFSAERTGGSVSTLTIQRTQQEDSAVYLCASSLTSGRNTQYFGPGTRLTVL.